This is a list of T cell receptor beta chains from one sample in a study of blood T cell repertoires in COVID-19. The data were produced by immunoSEQ multiplex PCR, yet TCRdb's version contains in-frame clones alone and is incomplete. The sample shows under 350,000 clones, nearly 90% of them seen only once. The sample was peripheral blood. All receptors derive from a woman aged 25 to 39 with COVID-19, enrolled during active disease. CDR3s include the opening cysteine and the closing phenylalanine or tryptophan. Fields, in order: J gene, clone size, D gene, V gene, CDR3 protein, CDR3 DNA. The D gene is left open where the match is weak. Rows may omit the clone size; those that give it use once, few, many or a size class.

TRBJ1-2,.,.,TRBV6-5,CASSPTGSSNYGYTF,TGTGCCAGCAGCCCCACAGGGAGTAGTAACTATGGCTACACCTTC
TRBJ1-4,few,.,TRBV6-5,CASSRAGGEKLFF,TGTGCCAGCAGTAGGGCGGGGGGAGAAAAACTGTTTTTT
TRBJ1-1,.,.,TRBV7-8,CASSPREWTEAFF,TGTGCCAGCAGCCCCCGGGAATGGACTGAAGCTTTCTTT
TRBJ2-1,.,TRBD2,TRBV4-2,CASSPPSGGQYNEQFF,TGTGCCAGCAGCCCTCCCAGCGGGGGCCAATACAATGAGCAGTTCTTC
TRBJ2-2,.,TRBD1,TRBV27,CASRGGDRVTGELFF,TGTGCCAGCAGGGGGGGGGACAGGGTCACCGGGGAGCTGTTTTTT
TRBJ1-1,.,.,TRBV19,CASRAGATEAFF,TGTGCCAGTAGGGCGGGGGCCACTGAAGCTTTCTTT
TRBJ1-1,.,TRBD1,TRBV6-5,CASTPQGARTEAFF,TGTGCCAGCACGCCGCAGGGGGCGCGCACTGAAGCTTTCTTT
TRBJ2-1,.,TRBD2,TRBV7-2,CASSPTRTRDEQFF,TGTGCCAGCAGCCCAACAAGGACTAGGGATGAGCAGTTCTTC
TRBJ1-1,few,.,TRBV18,CASSPTETPEAFF,TGTGCCAGCTCACCAACCGAGACACCTGAAGCTTTCTTT
TRBJ1-3,.,TRBD1,TRBV30,CACAMGQSSGNTIYF,TGTGCCTGCGCCATGGGACAGTCGTCTGGAAACACCATATATTTT
TRBJ2-1,.,TRBD2,TRBV4-2,CASSQAGLAISNEQFF,TGTGCCAGCAGCCAAGCCGGACTAGCGATCTCCAATGAGCAGTTCTTC
TRBJ2-1,.,TRBD2,TRBV7-6,CASSFHPGLGVYNEQFF,TGTGCCAGCAGTTTTCACCCGGGACTAGGGGTCTACAATGAGCAGTTCTTC
TRBJ1-2,once,.,TRBV9,CASSVEEVQGKGDYGYTF,TGTGCCAGCAGCGTAGAAGAGGTTCAGGGGAAGGGAGACTATGGCTACACCTTC
TRBJ2-3,.,.,TRBV18,CASSPPVAGVTDTQYF,TGTGCCAGCTCACCACCGGTGGCAGGGGTCACAGATACGCAGTATTTT
TRBJ2-2,.,TRBD1,TRBV19,CASMGPPGQGLNTGELFF,TGTGCCAGCATGGGCCCTCCGGGACAGGGTTTAAACACCGGGGAGCTGTTTTTT
TRBJ2-6,many,TRBD2,TRBV7-2,CASSLAVAGAGGANVLTF,TGTGCCAGCAGCTTAGCGGTAGCGGGGGCTGGTGGGGCCAACGTCCTGACTTTC
TRBJ1-4,few,.,TRBV3-1/TRBV3-2,CASRSRAAELFF,TGTGCCAGCCGCTCGCGGGCCGCGGAACTGTTTTTT
TRBJ1-4,.,.,TRBV7-2,CASSLSATNEKLFF,TGTGCCAGCAGCTTATCTGCAACTAATGAAAAACTGTTTTTT
TRBJ2-4,.,TRBD2,TRBV7-2,CASSPGTSENIQYF,TGTGCCAGCAGCCCGGGGACTAGCGAAAACATTCAGTACTTC
TRBJ1-2,once,TRBD1,TRBV5-1,CASSVGTGGLPLGYTF,TGCGCCAGCAGCGTGGGGACAGGGGGGCTCCCCCTTGGCTACACCTTC
TRBJ2-3,.,.,TRBV11-3,CASSFLSDTQYF,TGTGCCAGCAGCTTTCTCTCAGATACGCAGTATTTT
TRBJ1-1,.,.,TRBV5-8,CASSSRDTAEAFF,TGTGCCAGCAGCTCTCGGGACACGGCTGAAGCTTTCTTT
TRBJ2-3,once,.,TRBV18,CASSPGAGTRDTQYF,TGTGCCAGCTCCCCGGGAGCGGGCACGAGAGATACGCAGTATTTT
TRBJ1-1,.,TRBD1,TRBV11-2,CASSLRDRNTEAFF,TGTGCCAGCAGCTTGAGGGACAGGAACACTGAAGCTTTCTTT
TRBJ2-2,.,.,TRBV7-9,CASSYITGELFF,TGTGCCAGCAGCTATATCACCGGGGAGCTGTTTTTT
TRBJ1-2,few,TRBD1,TRBV14,CASSHHGTGGLYYGYTF,TGTGCCAGCAGCCACCACGGGACAGGGGGCCTCTATTATGGCTACACCTTC
TRBJ2-3,.,.,TRBV29-1,CSVEADTSTDTQYF,TGCAGCGTTGAAGCCGACACCAGCACAGATACGCAGTATTTT
TRBJ2-6,once,.,TRBV19,CASASPVNRVGSGANVLTF,TGTGCCAGCGCTTCCCCCGTAAACAGAGTCGGCTCTGGGGCCAACGTCCTGACTTTC
TRBJ1-2,.,.,TRBV5-3,CARSFLHLKDYGYTF,TGTGCCAGAAGCTTCTTACACCTGAAAGACTATGGCTACACCTTC
TRBJ1-1,.,.,TRBV2,CASSGSWRNTEAFF,TGTGCCAGCAGTGGTTCGTGGAGGAACACTGAAGCTTTCTTT
TRBJ2-3,.,.,TRBV4-1,CASSQRTDTDTQYF,TGCGCCAGCAGCCAACGGACAGACACAGATACGCAGTATTTT
TRBJ1-4,.,.,TRBV20-1,CSAGGWEKLFF,TGCAGTGCTGGGGGGTGGGAAAAACTGTTTTTT
TRBJ1-4,.,.,TRBV5-5,CASSLSAGAWEKLFF,TGTGCCAGCAGCTTGAGCGCGGGGGCATGGGAAAAACTGTTTTTT
TRBJ2-1,.,TRBD1,TRBV2,CASRGGGYNEQFF,TGTGCCAGCAGAGGGGGCGGCTACAATGAGCAGTTCTTC
TRBJ1-2,.,.,TRBV19,CASSLQGMNYGYTF,TGTGCCAGTAGCCTACAGGGAATGAACTATGGCTACACCTTC
TRBJ2-7,few,.,TRBV30,CAWSIGGAYEQYF,TGTGCCTGGAGTATCGGCGGAGCCTACGAGCAGTACTTC
TRBJ1-1,few,TRBD1,TRBV3-1/TRBV3-2,CASSYGQGYTEAFF,TGTGCCAGCAGCTACGGACAGGGCTACACTGAAGCTTTCTTT
TRBJ2-1,.,.,TRBV10-3,CAISDLSKGDYNEQFF,TGTGCCATCAGTGATCTGTCTAAAGGAGATTACAATGAGCAGTTCTTC
TRBJ1-1,.,TRBD1,TRBV5-1,CASSLRTGGNTEAFF,TGCGCCAGCAGCTTAAGGACAGGGGGGAACACTGAAGCTTTCTTT
TRBJ1-2,.,TRBD1,TRBV5-3,CARSGFQGARANYGYTF,TGTGCCAGAAGCGGGTTTCAGGGGGCCCGGGCTAACTATGGCTACACCTTC
TRBJ1-1,.,.,TRBV28,CASGERTTEAFF,TGTGCCAGCGGGGAGAGGACCACTGAAGCTTTCTTT
TRBJ2-2,once,.,TRBV27,CASSLVSGYTGELFF,TGTGCCAGCAGTTTGGTTTCGGGGTACACCGGGGAGCTGTTTTTT
TRBJ2-7,.,TRBD2,TRBV11-2,CASSLRGAYEQYF,TGTGCCAGCAGCCTTCGGGGGGCCTACGAGCAGTACTTC
TRBJ1-2,.,TRBD1,TRBV6-5,CASSTGTGGYGYTF,TGTGCCAGCAGTACCGGGACAGGGGGCTATGGCTACACCTTC
TRBJ2-3,.,TRBD2,TRBV4-1,CASSGERGGQTDTQYF,TGCGCCAGCAGCGGAGAGCGGGGGGGCCAAACAGATACGCAGTATTTT
TRBJ2-5,once,TRBD1,TRBV7-9,CASSSWGDREQETQYF,TGTGCCAGCAGCTCATGGGGAGACAGGGAACAAGAGACCCAGTACTTC
TRBJ2-7,.,.,TRBV2,CASSVFSSYEQYF,TGTGCCAGCAGTGTTTTCAGTTCCTACGAGCAGTACTTC
TRBJ2-2,.,TRBD2,TRBV11-3,CAIKSGAGDTGELFF,TGTGCCATCAAAAGCGGGGCCGGGGACACCGGGGAGCTGTTTTTT
TRBJ1-1,.,.,TRBV10-1,CASSEDKGTEAFF,TGCGCCAGCAGTGAGGATAAGGGGACTGAAGCTTTCTTT
TRBJ1-1,.,.,TRBV4-1,CASSQVVHSSAEAFF,TGCGCCAGCAGCCAAGTCGTCCACTCTAGCGCTGAAGCTTTCTTT
TRBJ1-2,.,.,TRBV2,CASREVVGHYTF,TGTGCCAGCAGGGAAGTGGTGGGGCACTACACCTTC
TRBJ2-1,few,.,TRBV19,CASSRISSYNEQFF,TGTGCCAGTAGCAGGATCAGCTCCTACAATGAGCAGTTCTTC